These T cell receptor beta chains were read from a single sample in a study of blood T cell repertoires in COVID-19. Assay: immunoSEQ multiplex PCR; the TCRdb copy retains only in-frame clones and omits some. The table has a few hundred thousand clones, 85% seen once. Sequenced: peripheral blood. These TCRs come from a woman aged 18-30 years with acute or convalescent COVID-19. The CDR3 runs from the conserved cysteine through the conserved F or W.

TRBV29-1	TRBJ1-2	CSTGYLRGNYGYTF
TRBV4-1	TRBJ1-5	CASSQTPITGYQPQHF
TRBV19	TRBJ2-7	CASPLGQGFYEQYF
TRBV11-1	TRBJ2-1	CASLPRGAHNEQFF
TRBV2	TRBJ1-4	CASSSRGQVEKLFF
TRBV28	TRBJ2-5	CASSLCPAGGPSETQYF
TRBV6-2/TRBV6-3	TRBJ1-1	CASSRQGHNTEAFF
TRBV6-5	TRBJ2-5	CASSYRTSGTGLDF
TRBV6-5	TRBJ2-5	CASPGISGEQETQYF
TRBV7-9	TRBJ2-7	CASRQGASEQYF
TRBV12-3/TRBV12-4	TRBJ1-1	CASSLGGEAFF
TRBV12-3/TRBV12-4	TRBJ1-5	CASSRGGQPQHF
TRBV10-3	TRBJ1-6	CAISLDQGGFNSPLHF
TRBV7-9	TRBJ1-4	CASSLARQGEKLFF
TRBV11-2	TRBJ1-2	CASSLGQYNYGYTF
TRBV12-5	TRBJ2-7	CASGLAGTYYEQYF
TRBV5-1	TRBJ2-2	CASSLVLTGSTGELFF
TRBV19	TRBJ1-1	CASTRQGNTEAFF
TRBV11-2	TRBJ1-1	CASSLQGYTEAFF
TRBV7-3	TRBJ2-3	CASSSHLGGASTDTQYF
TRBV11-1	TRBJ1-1	CASSLVEGNTEAFF
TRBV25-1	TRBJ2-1	CASSDKGAHRYNEQFF
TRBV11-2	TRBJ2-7	CASRHLVGTSGEQYF
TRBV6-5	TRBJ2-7	CASSYGGRLTRDEQYF
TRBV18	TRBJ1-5	CASSSETPSSNQPQHF
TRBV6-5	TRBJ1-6	CASSPEDFGNSPLHF
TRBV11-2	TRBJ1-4	CASSLPGTGPTNEKLFF
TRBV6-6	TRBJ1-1	CASRISGGRGTEAFF
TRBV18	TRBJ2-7	CASSLGTGAYEQYF
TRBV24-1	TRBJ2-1	CATSEKGHLPYNEQFF
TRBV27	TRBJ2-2	CASSLSGELFF
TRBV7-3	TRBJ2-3	CASSPRRADTQYF
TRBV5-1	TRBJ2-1	CASSLGGQRGLINEQFF
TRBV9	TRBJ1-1	CASSRQGMGTEAFF
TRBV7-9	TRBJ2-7	CASSPLLAGVYEQYF
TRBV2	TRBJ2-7	CASRPDRVSLEQYF
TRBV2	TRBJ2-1	CASFWTSGTSSYNEQFF
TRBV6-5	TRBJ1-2	CASSYRQSNYGYTF
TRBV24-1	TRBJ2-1	CATSEWTGNEQFF
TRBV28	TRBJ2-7	CASSPLFHTGTDYEQYF
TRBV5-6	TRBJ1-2	CASSPGQAMVGYTF
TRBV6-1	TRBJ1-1	CASREGRVLNTEAFF
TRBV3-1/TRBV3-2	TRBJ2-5	CASSQKGTGVAETQYF